This T cell receptor beta chain was retrieved from a study of blood T cells in healthy people across ages. Findings and caveats of the study: When set beside aged donors, long-lived donors presented more naive CD4+ cells and higher diversity. Without sorted subsets, naive and antigen-experienced compartments could not be conclusively compared.

Trimming removed 6 bases from V and 5 bases from J, with 17 bases in between. Germline V CDR1 and CDR2: DFQATT, SNEGSKA (reference sequence). This CDR3 is 14 amino acids long. To note about this clonotype: Its antigen remains unidentified.

PCR was performed a second time for about 7 to 12 cycles using a sample-barcoded 5' primer and a J-beta primer mix. A template-switch adaptor with 12 random nucleotides tagged each cDNA molecule. Per-sample output comprised a minimum of 3 million paired-end reads containing CDR3. TCRdb re-derived calls from the 5' RACE reads in MiXCR, one entry per CDR3 protein. The table shows around 990,000 distinct CDR3 sequences, with more than 30% occurring only once. V gene TRBV20-1 combines with J gene TRBJ1-5, with unresolved D. The receptor was derived from a man aged 18 to 35 in good health. The sample was blood. In nucleotides, the CDR3 is TGCAGTGCCTACAACCCAACTGGGGATCAGCCCCAGCATTTT. This sequence encodes CSAYNPTGDQPQHF.